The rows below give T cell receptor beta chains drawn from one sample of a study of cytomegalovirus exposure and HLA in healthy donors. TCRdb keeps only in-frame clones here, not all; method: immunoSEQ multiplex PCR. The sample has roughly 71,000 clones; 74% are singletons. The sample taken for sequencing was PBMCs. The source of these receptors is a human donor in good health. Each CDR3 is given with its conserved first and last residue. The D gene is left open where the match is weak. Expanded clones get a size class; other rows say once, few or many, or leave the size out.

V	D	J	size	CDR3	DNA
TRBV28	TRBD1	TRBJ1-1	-	CASSLWGDSNTEAFF	TGTGCCAGCAGTTTATGGGGGGACAGTAACACTGAAGCTTTCTTT
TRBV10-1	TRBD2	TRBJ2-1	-	CASSEGLAGGYNEQFF	TGCGCCAGCAGTGAGGGACTAGCGGGGGGCTACAATGAGCAGTTCTTC
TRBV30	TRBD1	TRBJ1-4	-	CAWSRGQTNEKLFF	TGTGCCTGGAGTAGGGGACAGACTAATGAAAAACTGTTTTTT
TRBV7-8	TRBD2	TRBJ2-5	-	CASSLAGLAGETQYF	TGTGCCAGCAGCTTAGCGGGACTAGCGGGAGAGACCCAGTACTTC
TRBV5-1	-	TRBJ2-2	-	CASRKEAQLNTGELFF	TGCGCCAGCAGAAAGGAGGCCCAACTGAACACCGGGGAGCTGTTTTTT
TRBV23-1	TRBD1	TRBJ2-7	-	CASKGQTLYEQYF	TGCGCCAGCAAGGGACAGACTCTCTACGAGCAGTACTTC
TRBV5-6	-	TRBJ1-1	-	CASSPSGGRTEAFF	TGTGCCAGCAGCCCCTCGGGGGGAAGGACTGAAGCTTTCTTT
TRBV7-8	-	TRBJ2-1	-	CASSLGTTAGGEQFF	TGTGCCAGCAGCTTAGGGACCACGGCCGGGGGTGAGCAGTTCTTC
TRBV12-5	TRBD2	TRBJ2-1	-	CASGFHPGLWEGEARNEQFF	TGTGCTAGTGGTTTTCACCCGGGCTTGTGGGAGGGCGAGGCGCGAAATGAGCAGTTCTTC
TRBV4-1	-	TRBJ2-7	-	CASSQDARAEQYF	TGCGCCAGCAGCCAAGACGCCCGAGCCGAGCAGTACTTC
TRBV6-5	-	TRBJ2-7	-	CASSPTAGQIYEQYF	TGTGCCAGCAGCCCGACCGCGGGACAGATCTACGAGCAGTACTTC
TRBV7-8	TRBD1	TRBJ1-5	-	CASTRTGDQPQHF	TGTGCCAGCACCAGGACAGGAGATCAGCCCCAGCATTTT
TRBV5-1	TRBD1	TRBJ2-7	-	CASSSRQGWYEQYF	TGCGCCAGCAGCTCTCGACAGGGGTGGTACGAGCAGTACTTC
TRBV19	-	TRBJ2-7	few	CASSPPGIYEQYF	TGTGCCAGTAGTCCCCCAGGAATTTACGAGCAGTACTTC
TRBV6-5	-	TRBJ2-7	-	CASSFRDTLPYEQYF	TGTGCCAGCAGTTTTAGGGACACTCTTCCCTACGAGCAGTACTTC
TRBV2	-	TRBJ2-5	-	CASTYYQQETQYF	TGTGCCAGCACCTACTACCAGCAAGAGACCCAGTACTTC
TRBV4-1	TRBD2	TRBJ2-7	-	CASSQAAGVYEQYF	TGCGCCAGCAGCCAAGCAGCGGGAGTCTACGAGCAGTACTTC
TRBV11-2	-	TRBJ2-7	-	CASSPDLIYEQYF	TGTGCCAGCAGCCCGGACTTGATCTACGAGCAGTACTTC
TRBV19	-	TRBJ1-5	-	CASSIVGRGLNQPQHF	TGTGCCAGTAGTATAGTTGGCAGGGGACTAAATCAGCCCCAGCATTTT
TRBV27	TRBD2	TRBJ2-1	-	CASKSGSSYNEQFF	TGTGCCAGCAAAAGCGGGAGCTCCTACAATGAGCAGTTCTTC
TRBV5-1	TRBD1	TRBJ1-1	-	CASSQGPTGGFTEAFF	TGCGCCAGCAGCCAAGGTCCCACAGGGGGCTTCACTGAAGCTTTCTTT
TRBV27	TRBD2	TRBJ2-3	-	CASSVTSGRSTDTQYF	TGTGCCAGCAGTGTGACTAGCGGGAGAAGCACAGATACGCAGTATTTT
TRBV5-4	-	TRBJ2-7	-	CASRLGGGRPYEQYF	TGTGCCAGCAGACTGGGGGGGGGCCGTCCCTACGAGCAGTACTTC
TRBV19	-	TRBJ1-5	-	CASSMSRAGVTQPQHF	TGTGCCAGTAGTATGAGTAGGGCAGGGGTAACTCAGCCCCAGCATTTT
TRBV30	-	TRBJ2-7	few	CAWSRGLRETYEQYF	TGTGCCTGGAGCCGGGGGTTAAGGGAAACCTACGAGCAGTACTTC
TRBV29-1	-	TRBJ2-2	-	CSVASGPRGTGELFF	TGCAGCGTAGCATCCGGACCACGGGGCACCGGGGAGCTGTTTTTT
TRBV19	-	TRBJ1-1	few	CASSIGRGYTEAFF	TGTGCCAGTAGTATAGGGAGGGGTTACACTGAAGCTTTCTTT
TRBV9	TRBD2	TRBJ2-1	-	CASTPWGSGSLSGEQFF	TGTGCCAGCACCCCATGGGGTAGCGGGAGTTTGAGCGGTGAGCAGTTCTTC
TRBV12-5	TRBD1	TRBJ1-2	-	CATSPGTAYGYTF	TGTGCTACTTCACCCGGGACAGCTTATGGCTACACCTTC
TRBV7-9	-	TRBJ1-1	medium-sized	CASSAQGNTEAFF	TGTGCCAGCAGCGCACAGGGGAACACTGAAGCTTTCTTT
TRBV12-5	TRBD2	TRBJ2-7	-	CASGLGLAGSEQYF	TGTGCTAGTGGTTTGGGGCTAGCGGGATCCGAGCAGTACTTC
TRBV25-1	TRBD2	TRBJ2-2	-	CASSHRVAGGPGTGELFF	TGTGCCAGCAGTCACAGGGTAGCGGGAGGGCCGGGCACCGGGGAGCTGTTTTTT
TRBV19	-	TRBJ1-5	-	CASGQSNQPQHF	TGTGCCAGTGGACAGAGCAATCAGCCCCAGCATTTT
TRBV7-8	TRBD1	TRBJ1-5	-	CASSSRQGAQPQHF	TGTGCCAGCAGCTCCCGACAGGGGGCTCAGCCCCAGCATTTT
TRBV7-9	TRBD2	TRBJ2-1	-	CASSERTSGAWDEQFF	TGTGCCAGCAGCGAGAGGACTAGCGGAGCCTGGGATGAGCAGTTCTTC
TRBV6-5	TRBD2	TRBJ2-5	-	CASRGGWGETQYF	TGTGCCAGCAGGGGGGGGTGGGGAGAGACCCAGTACTTC
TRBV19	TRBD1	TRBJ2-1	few	CASSRGQGAWNEQFF	TGTGCCAGTAGTAGAGGACAGGGGGCTTGGAATGAGCAGTTCTTC
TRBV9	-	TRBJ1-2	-	CASSVGGGSGYGYTF	TGTGCCAGCAGCGTAGGGGGCGGTAGTGGCTATGGCTACACCTTC
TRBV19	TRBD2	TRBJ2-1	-	CASSRTSGTLTSYNEQFF	TGTGCCAGTAGTAGGACTAGCGGCACATTAACCTCCTACAATGAGCAGTTCTTC
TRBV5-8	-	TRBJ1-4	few	CASSLWTVNEKLFF	TGTGCCAGCAGCTTATGGACAGTAAATGAAAAACTGTTTTTT
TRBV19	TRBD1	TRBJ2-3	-	CASSIGTVLSTDTQYF	TGTGCCAGTAGTATTGGGACAGTTCTTAGCACAGATACGCAGTATTTT
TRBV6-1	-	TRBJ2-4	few	CASSEGGVSGIQYF	TGTGCCAGCAGTGAAGGGGGGGTCTCGGGCATTCAGTACTTC
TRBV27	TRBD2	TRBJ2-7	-	CASSLSGRNYEQYF	TGTGCCAGCAGTCTTAGCGGGAGGAACTACGAGCAGTACTTC